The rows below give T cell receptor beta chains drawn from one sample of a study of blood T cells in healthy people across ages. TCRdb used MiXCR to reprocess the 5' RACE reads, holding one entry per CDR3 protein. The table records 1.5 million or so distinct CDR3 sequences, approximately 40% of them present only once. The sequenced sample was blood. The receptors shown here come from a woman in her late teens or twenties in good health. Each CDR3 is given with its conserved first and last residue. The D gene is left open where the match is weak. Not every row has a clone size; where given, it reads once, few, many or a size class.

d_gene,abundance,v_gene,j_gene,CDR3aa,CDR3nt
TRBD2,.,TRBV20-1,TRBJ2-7,CSAREKREVYYNEQYF,TGCAGTGCTAGAGAAAAGCGGGAGGTTTACTACAATGAGCAGTACTTC
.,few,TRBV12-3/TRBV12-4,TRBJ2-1,CASSIPPYNEQFF,TGTGCCAGCAGTATCCCCCCCTACAATGAGCAGTTCTTC
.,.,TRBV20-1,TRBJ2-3,CSARDPRRDTQYF,TGCAGTGCTAGAGATCCTCGAAGAGATACGCAGTATTTT
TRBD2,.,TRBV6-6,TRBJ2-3,CASSYRTSGGFTDTQYF,TGTGCCAGCAGCTACCGGACTAGCGGGGGATTCACAGATACGCAGTATTTT
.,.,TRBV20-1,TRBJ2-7,CSASRSVSSYNEQYF,TGCAGTGCTAGTAGATCTGTCAGCTCCTACAATGAGCAGTACTTC
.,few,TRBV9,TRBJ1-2,CASSNLVAGWYGYTF,TGTGCCAGCAGCAATCTTGTAGCAGGGTGGTATGGCTACACCTTC
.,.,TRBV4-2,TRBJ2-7,CASSQEEGESYEQYF,TGTGCCAGCAGCCAAGAGGAAGGAGAATCATACGAGCAGTACTTC
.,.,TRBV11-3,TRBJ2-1,CAGSRGTSSYNEQFF,TGTGCCGGCAGCCGTGGGACTTCCTCCTACAATGAGCAGTTCTTC
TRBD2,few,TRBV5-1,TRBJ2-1,CASSLIAGGRDEQFF,TGCGCCAGCAGCCTAATAGCGGGGGGACGGGATGAGCAGTTCTTC
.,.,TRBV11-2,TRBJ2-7,CASSFSSSENYEQYF,TGTGCCAGCAGCTTTTCGTCTAGCGAGAACTACGAGCAGTACTTC
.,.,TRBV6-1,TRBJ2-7,CASIFRVSQGNEQYF,TGTGCCAGCATCTTCCGGGTGAGCCAGGGCAATGAGCAGTACTTC
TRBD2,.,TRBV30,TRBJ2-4,CAWSVLSSGAEQYF,TGTGCCTGGAGTGTACTTTCGAGCGGGGCAGAGCAGTACTTC
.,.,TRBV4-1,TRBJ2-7,CASSQEFDRRLRGTPYEQYF,TGCGCCAGCAGCCAAGAGTTCGATAGGCGCCTACGCGGTACCCCCTACGAGCAGTACTTC
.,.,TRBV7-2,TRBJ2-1,CASSFGAGWDNEQFF,TGTGCCAGCAGCTTTGGGGCCGGTTGGGACAATGAGCAGTTCTTC
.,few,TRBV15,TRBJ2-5,CATSNNPKGRETQYF,TGTGCCACCAGCAACAATCCCAAGGGCCGGGAGACCCAGTACTTC
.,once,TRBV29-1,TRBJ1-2,CSGGAEGYIF,TGCAGCGGGGGGGCCGAAGGCTACATCTTC
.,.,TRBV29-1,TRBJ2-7,CSVEDPDQYEQYF,TGCAGCGTTGAAGACCCCGATCAGTACGAGCAGTACTTC
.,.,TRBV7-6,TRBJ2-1,CASSILVESYNEQFF,.
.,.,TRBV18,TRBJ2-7,CASSPQNQNSYEQYF,TGTGCCAGCTCACCCCAGAACCAGAACTCCTACGAGCAGTACTTC
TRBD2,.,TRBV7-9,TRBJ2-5,CASSFSPRLAGVQQETQYF,TGTGCCAGCAGCTTTTCCCCGCGTCTAGCGGGAGTTCAGCAAGAGACCCAGTACTTC
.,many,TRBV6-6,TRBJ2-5,CASSLIDQETQYF,TGTGCCAGCAGTTTGATCGATCAAGAGACCCAGTACTTC
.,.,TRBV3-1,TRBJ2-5,CASSQEFVGGEGNEQYF,TGTGCCAGCAGCCAAGAATTCGTCGGGGGAGAAGGCAATGAGCAGTACTTC
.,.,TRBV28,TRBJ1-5,CASSLAGTFGNQPQHF,TGTGCCAGCAGTTTAGCTGGAACTTTCGGCAATCAGCCCCAGCATTTT
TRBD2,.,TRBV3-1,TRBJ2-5,CASSQVSGGAGETQYF,TGTGCCAGCAGCCAAGTGAGCGGGGGGGCCGGTGAGACCCAGTACTTC
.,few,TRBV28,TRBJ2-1,CASSSGSWSEQFF,TGTGCCAGCAGTTCGGGTTCGTGGAGTGAGCAGTTCTTC
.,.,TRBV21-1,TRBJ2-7,CASRLSGRAYEQYF,TGTGCCAGCAGACTTAGCGGGAGGGCCTACGAGCAGTACTTC
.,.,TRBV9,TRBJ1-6,CASSPRMQSNSPLHF,TGTGCCAGCAGCCCCCGGATGCAGAGCAATTCACCCCTCCACTTT
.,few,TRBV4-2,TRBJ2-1,CASSLGRQDNEQFF,TGTGCCAGCAGCCTGGGACGCCAAGACAATGAGCAGTTCTTC
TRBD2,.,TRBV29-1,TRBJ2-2,CSVPGGTGELFF,TGCAGCGTGCCGGGGGGAACCGGGGAGCTGTTTTTT
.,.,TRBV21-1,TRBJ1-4,CASSKVGQGSEKLFF,.
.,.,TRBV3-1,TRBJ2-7,CASSPGLQGTYEQYF,TGTGCCAGCAGTCCGGGACTCCAAGGGACATATGAGCAGTACTTC
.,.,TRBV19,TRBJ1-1,CASPKPGRLNTEAFF,TGTGCCAGTCCTAAGCCAGGGCGGCTGAACACTGAAGCTTTCTTT
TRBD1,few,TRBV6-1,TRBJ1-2,CASSRGPGYTF,TGTGCCAGCAGCAGGGGGCCAGGCTACACCTTC
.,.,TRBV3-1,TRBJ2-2,CASRVGFGGELFF,TGTGCCAGCAGGGTCGGGTTCGGCGGGGAGCTGTTTTTT
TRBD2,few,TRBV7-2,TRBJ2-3,CASSLDAGVQDTQYF,TGTGCCAGCAGCTTAGATGCGGGGGTCCAGGATACGCAGTATTTT
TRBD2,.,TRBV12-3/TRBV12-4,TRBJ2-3,CASILEGLALVGDTQYF,TGTGCCAGCATCCTAGAGGGACTAGCGCTGGTGGGAGATACGCAGTATTTT
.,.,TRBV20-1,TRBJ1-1,CSASSGGTANTEAFF,TGCAGTGCTAGTTCCGGGGGCACGGCGAACACTGAAGCTTTCTTT
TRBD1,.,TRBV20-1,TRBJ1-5,CSAKYDRGGNQPQHF,TGCAGTGCTAAATACGACAGGGGTGGCAATCAGCCCCAGCATTTT
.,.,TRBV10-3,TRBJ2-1,CAISEDTIRETQFF,TGTGCCATCAGTGAGGACACAATACGAGAGACCCAGTTCTTC